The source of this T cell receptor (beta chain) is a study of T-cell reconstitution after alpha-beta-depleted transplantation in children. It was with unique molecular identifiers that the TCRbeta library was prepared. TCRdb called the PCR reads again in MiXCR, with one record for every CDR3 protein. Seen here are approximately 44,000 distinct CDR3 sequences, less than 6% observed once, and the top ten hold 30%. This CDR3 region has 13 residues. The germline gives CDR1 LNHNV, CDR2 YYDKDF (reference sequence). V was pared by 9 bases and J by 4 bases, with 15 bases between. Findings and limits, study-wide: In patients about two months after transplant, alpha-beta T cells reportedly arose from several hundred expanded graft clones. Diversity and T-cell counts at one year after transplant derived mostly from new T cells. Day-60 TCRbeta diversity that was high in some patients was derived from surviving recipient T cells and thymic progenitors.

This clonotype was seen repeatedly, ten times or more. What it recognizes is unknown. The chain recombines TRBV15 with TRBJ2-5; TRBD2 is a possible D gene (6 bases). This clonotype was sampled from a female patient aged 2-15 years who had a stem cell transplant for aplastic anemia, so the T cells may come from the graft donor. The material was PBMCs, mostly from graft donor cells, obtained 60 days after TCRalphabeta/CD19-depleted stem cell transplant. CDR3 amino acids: CATRRGGGETQYF. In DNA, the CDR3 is TGTGCCACTAGGCGGGGAGGAGGAGAGACCCAGTACTTC. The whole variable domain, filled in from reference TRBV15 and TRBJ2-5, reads DAMVIQNPRYQVTQFGKPVTLSCSQTLNHNVMYWYQQKSSQAPKLLFHYYDKDFNNEADTPDNFQSRRPNTSFCFLDIRSPGLGDTAMYLCATRRGGGETQYFGPGTRLLVL.